The rows below give T cell receptor beta chains drawn from one sample of a study of CD8 T cells in Susac syndrome. MiXCR, applied by TCRdb to the immunoSEQ multiplex PCR reads, yields one record per CDR3 protein. The sample comprises approximately 170,000 distinct CDR3 sequences, about 93% of which are singletons, and around 0.13% rests with the top ten. Sequenced material: CD4+ T cells from PBMCs. These receptors all stem from a human donor in good health. Both conserved end residues are part of each CDR3. A D gene is named only where the DNA matches it firmly.

CDR3nt | CDR3aa | j_gene | v_gene | d_gene
TGCAGCGTAGCAATTGGGGGTGCTGGGGCCAACGTCCTGACTTTC | CSVAIGGAGANVLTF | TRBJ2-6 | TRBV29-1 | NA
TGCAGTGCTCATACTACCGGGACTAGTGTCTCCGACGAGCAGTACTTC | CSAHTTGTSVSDEQYF | TRBJ2-7 | TRBV20-1 | TRBD2
TGTGCCAGAGCGGGGGGGGTGGACAATGAGCAGTTCTTC | CARAGGVDNEQFF | TRBJ2-1 | TRBV19 | TRBD2
TGTGCCAGCAGCGTATCCGGGACTAGCGGCCGAAATGAGCAGTTCTTC | CASSVSGTSGRNEQFF | TRBJ2-1 | TRBV3-1 | TRBD2
TGTGCCTGGAGTAGAAGGGACGAGCAGTACTTC | CAWSRRDEQYF | TRBJ2-7 | TRBV30 | NA
TGCGCCAGCAGCTTGCAGGCGGCGGTGAACACTGAAGCTTTCTTT | CASSLQAAVNTEAFF | TRBJ1-1 | TRBV5-1 | NA
TGTGCCAGTAGTATGGGTCTTAGCGGGTACATTCAGTACTTC | CASSMGLSGYIQYF | TRBJ2-4 | TRBV19 | TRBD2
TGTGCCAGCAGCTTGGGAGCGGGGGGGCCGATTGAGCAGTACTTC | CASSLGAGGPIEQYF | TRBJ2-7 | TRBV5-4 | TRBD2
TGCGCCAGCAGCCCATACGCGGGGAATCAGCCCCAGCATTTT | CASSPYAGNQPQHF | TRBJ1-5 | TRBV5-1 | NA
TGTGCCAGCACCAGACAAGGAGACATTCAGTACTTC | CASTRQGDIQYF | TRBJ2-4 | TRBV16 | NA
TGCAGCGCGGGACGGGAATTATACAATGAGCAGTTCTTC | CSAGRELYNEQFF | TRBJ2-1 | TRBV29-1 | NA
TGCAGTGCAAGTGGGGGACCCCAGCCCCAGCATTTT | CSASGGPQPQHF | TRBJ1-5 | TRBV20-1 | NA
TGTGCCAGCAGCCATTCCGGGACAGGGAATCAGCCCCAGCATTTT | CASSHSGTGNQPQHF | TRBJ1-5 | TRBV3-1 | TRBD1